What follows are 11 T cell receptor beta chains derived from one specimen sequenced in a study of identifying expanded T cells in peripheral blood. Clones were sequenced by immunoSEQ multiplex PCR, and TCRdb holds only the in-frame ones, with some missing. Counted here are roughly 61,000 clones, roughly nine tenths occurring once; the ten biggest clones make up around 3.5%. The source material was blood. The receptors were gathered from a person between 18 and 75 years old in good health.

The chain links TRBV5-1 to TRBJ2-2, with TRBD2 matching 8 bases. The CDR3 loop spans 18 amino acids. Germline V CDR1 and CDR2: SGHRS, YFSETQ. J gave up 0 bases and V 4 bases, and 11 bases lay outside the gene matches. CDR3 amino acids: CASSGRPAGGANTGELFF. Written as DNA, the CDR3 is TGCGCCAGCAGCGGGAGGCCGGCCGGGGGGGCGAACACCGGGGAGCTGTTTTTT.

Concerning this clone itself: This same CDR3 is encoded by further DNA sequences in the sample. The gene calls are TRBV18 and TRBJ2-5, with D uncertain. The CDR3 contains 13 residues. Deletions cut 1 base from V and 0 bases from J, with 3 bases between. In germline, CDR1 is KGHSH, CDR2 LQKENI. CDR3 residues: CASSPRHQETQYF. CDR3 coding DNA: TGTGCCAGCTCACCACGCCACCAAGAGACCCAGTACTTC.

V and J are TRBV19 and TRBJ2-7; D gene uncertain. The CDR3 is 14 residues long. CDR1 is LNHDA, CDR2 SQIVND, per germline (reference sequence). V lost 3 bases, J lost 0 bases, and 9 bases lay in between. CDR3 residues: CASSIGVSSYEQYF. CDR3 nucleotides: TGTGCCAGTAGTATTGGCGTCAGCTCCTACGAGCAGTACTTC. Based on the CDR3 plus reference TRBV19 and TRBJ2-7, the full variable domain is DGGITQSPKYLFRKEGQNVTLSCEQNLNHDAMYWYRQDPGQGLRLIYYSQIVNDFQKGDIAEGYSVSREKKESFPLTVTSAQKNPTAFYLCASSIGVSSYEQYFGPGTRLTVT.

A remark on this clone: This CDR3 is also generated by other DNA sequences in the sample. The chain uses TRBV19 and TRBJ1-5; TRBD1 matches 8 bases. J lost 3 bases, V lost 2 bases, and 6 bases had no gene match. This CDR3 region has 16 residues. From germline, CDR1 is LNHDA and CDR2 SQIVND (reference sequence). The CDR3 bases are TGTGCCAGTAGTATACGTCAGGGGGCGACCAATCAGCCCCAGCATTTT. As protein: CASSIRQGATNQPQHF.

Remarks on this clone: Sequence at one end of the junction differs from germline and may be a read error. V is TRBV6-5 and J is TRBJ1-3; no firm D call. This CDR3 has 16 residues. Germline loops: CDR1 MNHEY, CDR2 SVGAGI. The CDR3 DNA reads TGTGCCAGCAGCTACTACGGAGTGAGCTCTGGAAACACCATATATTTT. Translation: CASSYYGVSSGNTIYF.

The CDR3 nucleotides read TGTGCCATCCAAATTTCAACGGATTCACCCCTCCACTTT. It translates to CAIQISTDSPLHF. V and J are TRBV10-3 and TRBJ1-6; D remains unclear. Germline lookup yields CDR1 ENHRY and CDR2 SYGVKD. V was clipped by 8 bases and J by 8 bases, with 13 bases between them. The CDR3 consists of 13 residues.

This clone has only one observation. The CDR3: CASSLNNQPQHF. The CDR3 DNA follows: TGTGCCAGCAGCTTAAACAATCAGCCCCAGCATTTT. The chain recombines TRBV5-8 with TRBJ1-5, with no clear D. V shed 2 bases and J shed 3 bases, with 3 bases lying between them. Looked up from germline, CDR1 is SGHTS and CDR2 is YDEGEE. The CDR3 is 12 residues long. The variable domain in full, with the rest retrieved from reference TRBV5-8 and TRBJ1-5, is EAGVTQSPTHLIKTRGQQATLRCSPISGHTSVYWYQQALGLGLQFLLWYDEGEERNRGNFPPRFSGRQFPNYSSELNVNALELEDSALYLCASSLNNQPQHFGDGTRLSIL.

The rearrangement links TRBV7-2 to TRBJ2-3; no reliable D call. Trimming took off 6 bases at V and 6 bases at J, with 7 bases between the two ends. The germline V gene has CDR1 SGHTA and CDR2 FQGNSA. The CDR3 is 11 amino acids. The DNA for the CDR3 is TGTGCCAGCAGGGCCTGGGATACGCAGTATTTT. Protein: CASRAWDTQYF.

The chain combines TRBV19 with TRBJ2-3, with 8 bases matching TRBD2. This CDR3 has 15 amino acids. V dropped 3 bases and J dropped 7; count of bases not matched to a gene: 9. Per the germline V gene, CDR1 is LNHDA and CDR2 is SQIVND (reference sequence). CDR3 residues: CASSIGRGGINTQYF. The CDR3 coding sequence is TGTGCCAGTAGTATCGGTCGGGGGGGCATAAATACGCAGTATTTT.

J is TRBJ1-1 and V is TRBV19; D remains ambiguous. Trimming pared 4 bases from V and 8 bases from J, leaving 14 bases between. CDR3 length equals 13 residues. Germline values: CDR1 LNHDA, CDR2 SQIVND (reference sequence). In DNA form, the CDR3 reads TGTGCCAGTAGTACCTCACGTGGGTTGGAAGCTTTCTTT. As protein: CASSTSRGLEAFF. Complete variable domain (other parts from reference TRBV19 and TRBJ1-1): DGGITQSPKYLFRKEGQNVTLSCEQNLNHDAMYWYRQDPGQGLRLIYYSQIVNDFQKGDIAEGYSVSREKKESFPLTVTSAQKNPTAFYLCASSTSRGLEAFFGQGTRLTVV.

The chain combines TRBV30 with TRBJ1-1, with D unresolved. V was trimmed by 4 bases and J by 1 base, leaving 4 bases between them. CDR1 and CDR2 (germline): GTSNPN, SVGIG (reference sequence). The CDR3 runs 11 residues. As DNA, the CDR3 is TGTGCCTGGAAAGAGAACACTGAAGCTTTCTTT. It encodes CAWKENTEAFF. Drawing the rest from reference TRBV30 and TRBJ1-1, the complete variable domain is SQTIHQWPATLVQPVGSPLSLECTVEGTSNPNLYWYRQAAGRGLQLLFYSVGIGQISSEVPQNLSASRPQDRQFILSSKKLLLSDSGFYLCAWKENTEAFFGQGTRLTVV.